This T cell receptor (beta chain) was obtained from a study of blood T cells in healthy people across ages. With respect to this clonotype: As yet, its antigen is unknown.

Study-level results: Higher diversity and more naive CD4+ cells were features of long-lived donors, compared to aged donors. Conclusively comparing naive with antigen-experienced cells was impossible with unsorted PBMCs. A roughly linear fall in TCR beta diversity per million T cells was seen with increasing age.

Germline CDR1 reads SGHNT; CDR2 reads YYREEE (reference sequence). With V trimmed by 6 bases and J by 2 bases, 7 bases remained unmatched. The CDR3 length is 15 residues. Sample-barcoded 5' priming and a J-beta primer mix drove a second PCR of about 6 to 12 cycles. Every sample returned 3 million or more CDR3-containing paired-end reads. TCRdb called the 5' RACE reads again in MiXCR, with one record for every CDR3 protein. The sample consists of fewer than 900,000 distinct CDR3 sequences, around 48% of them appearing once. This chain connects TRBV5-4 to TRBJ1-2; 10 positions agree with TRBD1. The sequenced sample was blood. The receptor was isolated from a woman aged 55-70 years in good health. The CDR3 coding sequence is TGTGCCAGCACCTCGAGGACAGGGGGAAACTATGGCTACACCTTC. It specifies CASTSRTGGNYGYTF.